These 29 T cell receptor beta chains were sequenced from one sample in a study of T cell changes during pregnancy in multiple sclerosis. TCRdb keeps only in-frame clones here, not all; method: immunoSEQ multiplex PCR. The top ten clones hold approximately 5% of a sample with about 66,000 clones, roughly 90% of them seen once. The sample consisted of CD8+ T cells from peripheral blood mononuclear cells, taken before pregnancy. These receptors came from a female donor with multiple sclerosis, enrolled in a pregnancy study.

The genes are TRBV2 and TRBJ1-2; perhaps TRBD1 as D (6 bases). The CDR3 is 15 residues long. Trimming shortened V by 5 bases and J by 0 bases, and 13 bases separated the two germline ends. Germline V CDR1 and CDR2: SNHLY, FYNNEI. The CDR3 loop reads CASSNRDTANYGYTF. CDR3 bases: TGTGCCAGCAGTAACCGGGACACCGCTAACTATGGCTACACCTTC.

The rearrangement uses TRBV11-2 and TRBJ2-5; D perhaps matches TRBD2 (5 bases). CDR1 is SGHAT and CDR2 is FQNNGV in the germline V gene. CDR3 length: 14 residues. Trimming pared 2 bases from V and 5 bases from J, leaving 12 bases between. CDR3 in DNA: TGTGCCAGCAGCTTACCGGCGGGTGCGGAGACCCAGTACTTC. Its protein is CASSLPAGAETQYF.

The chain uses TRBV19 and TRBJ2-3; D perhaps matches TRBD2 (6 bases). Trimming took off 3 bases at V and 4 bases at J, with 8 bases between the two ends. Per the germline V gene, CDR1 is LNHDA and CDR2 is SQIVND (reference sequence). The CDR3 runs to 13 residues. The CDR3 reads CASSMTSADTQYF. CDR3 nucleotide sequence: TGTGCCAGTAGTATGACTAGTGCAGATACGCAGTATTTT.

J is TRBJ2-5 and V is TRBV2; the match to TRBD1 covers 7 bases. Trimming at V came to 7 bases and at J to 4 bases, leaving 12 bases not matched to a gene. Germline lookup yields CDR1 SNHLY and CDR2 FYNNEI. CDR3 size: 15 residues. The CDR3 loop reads CASISRKGARETQYF. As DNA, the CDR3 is TGTGCCAGCATATCTCGTAAGGGGGCGCGAGAGACCCAGTACTTC. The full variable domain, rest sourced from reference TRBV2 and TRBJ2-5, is EPEVTQTPSHQVTQMGQEVILRCVPISNHLYFYWYRQILGQKVEFLVSFYNNEISEKSEIFDDQFSVERPDGSNFTLKIRSTKLEDSAMYFCASISRKGARETQYFGPGTRLLVL.

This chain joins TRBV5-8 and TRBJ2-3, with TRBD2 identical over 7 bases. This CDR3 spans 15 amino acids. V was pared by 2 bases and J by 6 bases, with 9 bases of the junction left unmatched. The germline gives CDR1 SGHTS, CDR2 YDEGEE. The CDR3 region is CASSLPRGRVDTQYF. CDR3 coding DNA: TGTGCCAGCAGCTTACCGCGGGGGAGGGTCGATACGCAGTATTTT.

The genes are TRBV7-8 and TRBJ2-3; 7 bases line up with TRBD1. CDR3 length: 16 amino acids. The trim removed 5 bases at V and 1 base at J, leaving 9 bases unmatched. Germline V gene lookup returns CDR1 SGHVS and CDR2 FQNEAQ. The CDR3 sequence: CASSNDQGQRTDTQYF. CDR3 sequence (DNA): TGTGCCAGCAGCAACGACCAGGGACAGCGCACAGATACGCAGTATTTT.

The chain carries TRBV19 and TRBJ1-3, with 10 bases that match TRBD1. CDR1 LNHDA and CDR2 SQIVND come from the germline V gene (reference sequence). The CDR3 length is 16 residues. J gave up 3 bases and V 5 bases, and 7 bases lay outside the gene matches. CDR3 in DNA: TGTGCCAGTAGTTTTTCGGACAGGGGGTATGGAAACACCATATATTTT. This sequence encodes CASSFSDRGYGNTIYF.

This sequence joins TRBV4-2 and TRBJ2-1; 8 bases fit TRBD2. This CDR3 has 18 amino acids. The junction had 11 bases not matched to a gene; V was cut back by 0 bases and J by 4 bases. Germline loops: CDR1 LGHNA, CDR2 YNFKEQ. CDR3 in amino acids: CASSQDPRATGGYNEQFF. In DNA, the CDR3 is TGTGCCAGCAGCCAAGACCCCCGGGCCACGGGGGGGTACAATGAGCAGTTCTTC.

In DNA, the CDR3 is TGTGCCAGCACTACCACAGATACGCAGTATTTT. It specifies CASTTTDTQYF. The V and J genes are TRBV6-6 and TRBJ2-3; no firm D call. Germline CDR1 is MNHNY and CDR2 is SVGAGI (reference sequence). Trimming stripped 7 bases from V and 2 bases from J, with 4 bases between. The CDR3 is made up of 11 amino acids.

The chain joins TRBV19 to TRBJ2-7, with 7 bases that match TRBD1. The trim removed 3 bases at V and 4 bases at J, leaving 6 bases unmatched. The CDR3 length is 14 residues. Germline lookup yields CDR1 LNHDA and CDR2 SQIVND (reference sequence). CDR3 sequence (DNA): TGTGCCAGTAGTATGGGACAGCAGGGGTACGAGCAGTACTTC. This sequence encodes CASSMGQQGYEQYF. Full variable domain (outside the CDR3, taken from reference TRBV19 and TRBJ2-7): DGGITQSPKYLFRKEGQNVTLSCEQNLNHDAMYWYRQDPGQGLRLIYYSQIVNDFQKGDIAEGYSVSREKKESFPLTVTSAQKNPTAFYLCASSMGQQGYEQYFGPGTRLTVT.

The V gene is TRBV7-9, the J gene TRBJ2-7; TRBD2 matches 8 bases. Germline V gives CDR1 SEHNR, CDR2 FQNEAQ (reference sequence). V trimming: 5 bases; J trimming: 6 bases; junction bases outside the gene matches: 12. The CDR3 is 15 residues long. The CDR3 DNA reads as TGTGCCAGCAGCCACCAGACTAGCGCAGGTCTCGAGCAGTACTTC. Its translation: CASSHQTSAGLEQYF.

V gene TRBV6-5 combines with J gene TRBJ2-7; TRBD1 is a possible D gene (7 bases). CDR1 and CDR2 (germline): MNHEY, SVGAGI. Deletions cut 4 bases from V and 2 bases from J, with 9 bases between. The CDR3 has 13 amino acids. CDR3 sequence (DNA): TGTGCCAGCAGTTCAGGGGGGACCTACGAGCAGTACTTC. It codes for CASSSGGTYEQYF.

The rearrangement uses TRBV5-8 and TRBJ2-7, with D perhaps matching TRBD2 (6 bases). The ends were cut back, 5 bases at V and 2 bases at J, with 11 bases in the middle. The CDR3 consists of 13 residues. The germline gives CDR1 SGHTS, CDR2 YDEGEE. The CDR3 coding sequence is TGTGCCAGCAGGGGTAGCGGCCCCTACGAGCAGTACTTC. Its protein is CASRGSGPYEQYF. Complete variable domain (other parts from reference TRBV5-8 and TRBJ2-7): EAGVTQSPTHLIKTRGQQATLRCSPISGHTSVYWYQQALGLGLQFLLWYDEGEERNRGNFPPRFSGRQFPNYSSELNVNALELEDSALYLCASRGSGPYEQYFGPGTRLTVT.

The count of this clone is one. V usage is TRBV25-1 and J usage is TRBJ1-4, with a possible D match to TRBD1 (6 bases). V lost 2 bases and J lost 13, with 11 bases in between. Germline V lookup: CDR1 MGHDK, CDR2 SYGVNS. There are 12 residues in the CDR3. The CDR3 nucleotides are TGTGCCAGCAGTGAAGGGAGGGGGAGACTGTTTTTT. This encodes CASSEGRGRLFF.

The CDR3 nucleotides are TGTGCCAGCAGCTCCCGGGACAACACGTACGAGCAGTACTTC. Encoded protein: CASSSRDNTYEQYF. The chain is built from TRBV9 and TRBJ2-7; maybe TRBD1 (6 bases). CDR1 SGDLS and CDR2 YYNGEE come from the germline V gene. This CDR3 has 14 residues. V was pared by 4 bases and J by 4 bases, with 15 bases between.

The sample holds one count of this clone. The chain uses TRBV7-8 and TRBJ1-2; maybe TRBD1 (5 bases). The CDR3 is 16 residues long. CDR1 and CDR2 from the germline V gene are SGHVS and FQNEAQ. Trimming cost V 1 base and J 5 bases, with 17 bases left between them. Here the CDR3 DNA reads TGTGCCAGCAGCTTAGAACAGGACGCCGTGTATTATGGCTACACCTTC. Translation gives CASSLEQDAVYYGYTF.

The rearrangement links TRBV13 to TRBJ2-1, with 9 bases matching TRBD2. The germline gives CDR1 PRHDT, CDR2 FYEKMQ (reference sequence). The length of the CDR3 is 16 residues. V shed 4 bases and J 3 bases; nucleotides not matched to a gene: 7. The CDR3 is CASSSGTSGFYNEQFF. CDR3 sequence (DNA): TGTGCCAGCAGCTCGGGTACTAGCGGGTTCTACAATGAGCAGTTCTTC.

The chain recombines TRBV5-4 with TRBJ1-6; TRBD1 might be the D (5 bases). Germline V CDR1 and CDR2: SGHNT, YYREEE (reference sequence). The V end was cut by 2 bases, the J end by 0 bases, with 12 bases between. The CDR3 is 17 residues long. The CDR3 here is CASSFGDRSSYNSPLHF. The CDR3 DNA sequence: TGTGCCAGCAGCTTTGGTGACAGAAGCTCCTATAATTCACCCCTCCACTTT.

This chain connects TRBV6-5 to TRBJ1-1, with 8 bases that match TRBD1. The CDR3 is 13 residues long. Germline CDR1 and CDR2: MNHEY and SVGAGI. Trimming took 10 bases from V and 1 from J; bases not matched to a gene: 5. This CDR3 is CATEDRENTEAFF. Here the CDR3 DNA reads TGTGCCACAGAGGACAGGGAGAACACTGAAGCTTTCTTT.

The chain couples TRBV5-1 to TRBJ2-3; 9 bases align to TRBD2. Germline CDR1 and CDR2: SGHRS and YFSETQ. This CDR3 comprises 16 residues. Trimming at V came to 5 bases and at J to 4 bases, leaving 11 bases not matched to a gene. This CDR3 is CASRNDIAGGADTQYF. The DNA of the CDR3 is TGCGCCAGCAGGAACGATATCGCGGGGGGGGCAGATACGCAGTATTTT.

The CDR3 loop is CASSSSTGGLSYEQYF. The CDR3 DNA is TGCGCCAGCAGCTCGTCGACAGGGGGCTTATCCTACGAGCAGTACTTC. The chain uses TRBV4-1 and TRBJ2-7; 10 positions match TRBD1. The CDR3 runs to 16 residues. V lost 5 bases, J lost 1 base, and 8 bases stayed unmatched. Germline CDR1 reads MGHRA; CDR2 reads YSYEKL.

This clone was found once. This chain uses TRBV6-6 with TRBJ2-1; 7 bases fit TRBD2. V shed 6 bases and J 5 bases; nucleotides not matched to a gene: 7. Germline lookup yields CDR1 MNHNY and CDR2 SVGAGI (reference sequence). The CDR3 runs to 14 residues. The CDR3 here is CASSLPRGDNEQFF. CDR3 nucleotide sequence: TGTGCCAGCAGCCTGCCCCGGGGGGACAATGAGCAGTTCTTC.

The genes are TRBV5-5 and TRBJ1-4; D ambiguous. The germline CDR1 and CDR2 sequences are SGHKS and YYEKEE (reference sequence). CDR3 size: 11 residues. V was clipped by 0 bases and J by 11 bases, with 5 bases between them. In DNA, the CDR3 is TGTGCCAGCAGCTTGGGAGAGAAACTGTTTTTT. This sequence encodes CASSLGEKLFF.

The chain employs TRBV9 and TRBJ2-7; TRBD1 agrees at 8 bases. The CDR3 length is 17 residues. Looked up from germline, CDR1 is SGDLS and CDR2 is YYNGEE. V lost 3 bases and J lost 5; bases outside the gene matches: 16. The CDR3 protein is CASSAGLLGQGRDEQYF. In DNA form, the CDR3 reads TGTGCCAGCAGCGCAGGCCTCCTAGGACAGGGCAGGGACGAGCAGTACTTC.

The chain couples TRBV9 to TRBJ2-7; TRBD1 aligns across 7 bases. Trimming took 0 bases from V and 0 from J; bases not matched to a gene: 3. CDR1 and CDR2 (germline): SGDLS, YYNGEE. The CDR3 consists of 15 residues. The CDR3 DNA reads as TGTGCCAGCAGCGTAGGAAGGGACAGCTCCTACGAGCAGTACTTC. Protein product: CASSVGRDSSYEQYF.

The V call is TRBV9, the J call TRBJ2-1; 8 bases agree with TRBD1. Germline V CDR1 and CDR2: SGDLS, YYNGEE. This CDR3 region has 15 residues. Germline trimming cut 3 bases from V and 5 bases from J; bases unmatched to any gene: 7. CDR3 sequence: CASSAHRGSHNEQFF. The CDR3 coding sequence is TGTGCCAGCAGCGCCCACAGGGGGTCGCACAATGAGCAGTTCTTC.

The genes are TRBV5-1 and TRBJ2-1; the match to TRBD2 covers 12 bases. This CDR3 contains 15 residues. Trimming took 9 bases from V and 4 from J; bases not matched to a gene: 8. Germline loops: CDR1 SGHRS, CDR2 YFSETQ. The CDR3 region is CATNPLAGGYNEQFF. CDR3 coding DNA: TGCGCCACCAATCCACTAGCGGGGGGATACAATGAGCAGTTCTTC. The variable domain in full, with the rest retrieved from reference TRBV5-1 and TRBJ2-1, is KAGVTQTPRYLIKTRGQQVTLSCSPISGHRSVSWYQQTPGQGLQFLFEYFSETQRNKGNFPGRFSGRQFSNSRSEMNVSTLELGDSALYLCATNPLAGGYNEQFFGPGTRLTVL.

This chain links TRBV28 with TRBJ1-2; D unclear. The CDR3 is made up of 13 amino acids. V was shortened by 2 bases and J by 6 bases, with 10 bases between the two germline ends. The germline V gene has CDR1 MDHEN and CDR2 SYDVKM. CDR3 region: CASSLREIHGYTF. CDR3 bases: TGTGCCAGCAGTTTACGGGAAATCCATGGCTACACCTTC.

This CDR3 reads CAIGEETNEKLFF. CDR3 bases: TGTGCCATCGGGGAGGAAACTAATGAAAAACTGTTTTTT. The chain recombines TRBV5-4 with TRBJ1-4; D gene uncertain. The V gene lost 9 bases and the J gene lost 1 base, with 10 bases spanning the gap. Germline values: CDR1 SGHNT, CDR2 YYREEE (reference sequence). The CDR3 length is 13 residues.